This T cell receptor beta chain comes out of a study of T-cell memory formation after mild COVID-19. Overall study context: The study found TCR clusters largely donor specific.

Study-level findings and limits: Cross-reactive memory apparently joined, as some responding clones appeared in pre-infection memory. Later expanders leaned CD4+, whereas day 15 to 85 contracting clones were balanced CD4/CD8.

This clonotype was seen a few times. Antigen: not known. Germline V CDR1 and CDR2: SGHAT, FQDESV (reference sequence). After removal of 5 bases from V and 5 bases from J, the junction contained 6 bases not matched to a gene. The CDR3 extends over 14 amino acids. TCRdb reanalysed the 5' RACE reads using MiXCR and keeps one entry per CDR3 protein. Here the sample spans about 350,000 distinct CDR3 sequences, roughly an eighth being singletons. The chain recombines TRBV11-1 with TRBJ2-7; TRBD1 agrees at 10 bases. The sample taken for sequencing was PBMCs or a T cell subset sorted from them (not recorded which). This TCR came from a man aged 18 to 35 who had mild COVID-19 (a few samples of this study predate the infection). Cell type and time point are not known. The DNA for the CDR3 is TGTGCCAGCAGCCAGGGACAGGGGTTCCACGAGCAGTACTTC. Its translation is CASSQGQGFHEQYF.